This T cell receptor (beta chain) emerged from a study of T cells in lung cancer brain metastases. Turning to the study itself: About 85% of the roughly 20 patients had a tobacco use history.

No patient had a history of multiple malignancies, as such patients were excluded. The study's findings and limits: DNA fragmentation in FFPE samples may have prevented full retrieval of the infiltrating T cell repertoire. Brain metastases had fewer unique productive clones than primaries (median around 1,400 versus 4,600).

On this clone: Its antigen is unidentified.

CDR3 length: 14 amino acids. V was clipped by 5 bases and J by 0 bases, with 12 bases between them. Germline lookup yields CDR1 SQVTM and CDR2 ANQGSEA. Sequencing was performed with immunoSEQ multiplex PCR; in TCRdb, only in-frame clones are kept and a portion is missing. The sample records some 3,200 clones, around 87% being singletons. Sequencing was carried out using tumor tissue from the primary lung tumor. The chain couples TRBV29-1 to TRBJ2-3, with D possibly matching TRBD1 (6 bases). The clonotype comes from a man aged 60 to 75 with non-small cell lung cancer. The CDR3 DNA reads TGCAGCGTTAGCGGCCAGGGGAGCACAGATACGCAGTATTTT. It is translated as CSVSGQGSTDTQYF.